The present entry profiles one TCR beta chain with its context. Its specificity is not known. This cohort consisted of healthy bone marrow donors. V was pared by 3 bases and J by 2 bases, with 5 bases between. Germline V gives CDR1 DFQATT, CDR2 SNEGSKA (reference sequence). The CDR3 consists of 11 residues. A multiplex PCR was run with 60 Vbeta primers and 13 Jbeta primers. Only in-frame clones appear in the TCRdb table, and some are missing; sequencing was by immunoSEQ multiplex PCR. This table has approximately 150,000 clones, over 70% appearing once. The sample comes from a study of cytomegalovirus exposure and HLA in healthy donors. Study results and limitations: Prior analysis indicated that the majority of TCR beta V segments exhibited productivity approximately 90% or approximately 30% of the time.

The TCR sequence derives from a woman between 35 and 50 years old in good health and CMV-seronegative. The genes are TRBV20-1 and TRBJ2-7; D gene uncertain. Sequencing was carried out using PBMCs. CDR3 DNA sequence: TGCAGTGCTAGGACACCCTACGAGCAGTACTTC. It codes for CSARTPYEQYF.